This record concerns one TCR beta chain sequence. This clonotype has more than one count but fewer than ten. Which antigen it targets is not known. The input lacks base qualities; no much larger clone sits a single base away. These data belong to a study of T-cell memory formation after mild COVID-19 (dated by TCRdb to the early 2020s). Background on the whole study: Most TCR sequence clusters were specific to one of the two donors. T-cell clones expanding and contracting after mild COVID-19 in a couple of donors were tracked by longitudinal TCRalpha and TCRbeta repertoire sequencing. The cohort was made up of two young adult volunteers, one female and one male, who were previously healthy. Paper-wide results and their limitations: The detection of some responding clones in pre-infection memory suggests that pre-existing cross-reactive memory T cells joined the SARS-CoV-2 response. Contracting CD4+ clones appeared mostly in the CM and EM memory subsets, whereas CD8+ clones were enriched in EMRA. The second-wave clones that peaked on day 37 were not confirmed to be SARS-CoV-2 specific. From day 15 to 85, contracting clones showed balanced CD4/CD8 phenotypes, whereas a second wave of clones that expanded from day 15 to 37 leaned towards CD4+. Only two mild cases were covered by the study, and larger cohorts that include severe cases with pre-infection samples were considered necessary.

Ficoll-Paque density gradient centrifugation was the method used to isolate PBMCs. The run used an Illumina NovaSeq 6000. cDNA libraries for TCRalpha and TCRbeta were prepared by 5'RACE using constant-segment primers, with sample barcodes and unique molecular identifiers added. Trizol reagent was used to extract RNA from every sample. Amplification of the libraries took two PCR steps, and the second step added a second sample barcode plus Illumina TruSeq adapters. The libraries were sequenced on an Illumina NovaSeq using 2 x 150 bp paired-end reads. The paper's data handling went like this. With migec v1.2.7, reads were demultiplexed and then collapsed into UMI-guided consensus sequences. With mixcr v2.1.11, UMI consensuses were aligned to TRA and TRB V and J templates and assembled into clonotypes. Clonotypes were classified as expanded or contracted when called significant by both edgeR and NoisET, with noise models trained on biological replicates. For edgeR calls, the thresholds were a false discovery rate-adjusted p below 0.01 and a log2 fold-change of 1. As an exploratory analysis of dynamics, max-normalized trajectories of the 1000 most abundant clonotypes were examined with PCA combined with hierarchical clustering. The CD4 or CD8 phenotype of responding clones was assigned using the separately sequenced CD4+ and CD8+ repertoires. Clones were called with MiXCR by TCRdb after fastp trimmed the public reads at Q25, and only in-frame beta chains were retained. Every CDR3 protein is listed once, alongside the most common genes and DNA of its rows. In this record, the V and J calls reflect TCRdb's handling and not the investigators' own analysis. The sample table records some 450,000 distinct CDR3 sequences; approximately 18% of these occur just once. Jointly, the top ten make up roughly 21% of the sample.

CDR1 and CDR2, looked up from the germline V gene (reference sequence), are DFQATT and SNEGSKA. The CDR3, cysteine through phenylalanine, is 15 amino acids long. Only the CDR3 DNA is retained, 45 bases long and in frame from the first base. Trimming leaves V shorter by 3 bases and J shorter by 6 bases, with the junction holding 11 bases beyond the gene matches. The specimen was PBMCs or a T cell subset sorted from them (not recorded which). The V gene is TRBV20-1 and the J gene is TRBJ1-2, with 9 junctional bases fitting TRBD1. This clonotype originated in a man aged 18 to 35 who had mild COVID-19 (a few samples of this study predate the infection). The sample titles of this study are shuffled in the database, so cell type and time point are left out; the donor was told from shared clones. The DNA sequence reads TGCAGTGCTAGTCCCACAGGGGGCCTATCACATGGCTACACCTTC. It is translated as CSASPTGGLSHGYTF.